Below, 10 T cell receptor beta chains from the same sample are listed, as sequenced in a study of blood T cell repertoires in COVID-19. Using immunoSEQ multiplex PCR, the repertoire was profiled, and TCRdb retains in-frame clones only, with some absent. In the table there are about 260,000 clones, roughly 86% of which are singletons. Sequenced sample: peripheral blood. Every receptor here comes from a human donor in a cohort sampled during active COVID-19.

V and J are TRBV30 and TRBJ2-7; D unresolved. Germline V gene lookup returns CDR1 GTSNPN and CDR2 SVGIG (reference sequence). CDR3 size: 10 residues. The V gene lost 5 bases and the J gene lost 2 bases, with 4 bases spanning the gap. The CDR3 reads CAWGTYEQYF. DNA for the CDR3: TGTGCCTGGGGTACCTACGAGCAGTACTTC.

The chain has TRBV5-4 and TRBJ2-7; 7 positions match TRBD1. The CDR3 covers 13 residues. Trimming removed 5 bases from V and 3 bases from J; junction bases left unmatched: 5. Germline-derived CDR1 and CDR2 are SGHNT and YYREEE (reference sequence). The CDR3 loop is CASSGRQGYEQYF. The CDR3 bases are TGTGCCAGCAGTGGCCGACAGGGCTACGAGCAGTACTTC.

This clone is a singleton in its sample. V is TRBV19 and J is TRBJ1-2, with TRBD1 matching over 9 bases. The junction had 2 bases not matched to a gene; V was cut back by 6 bases and J by 3 bases. Germline V CDR1 and CDR2: LNHDA, SQIVND (reference sequence). This CDR3 is built from 13 residues. Here the CDR3 DNA reads TGTGCCAGTAGGTGGACAGGGGACTATGGCTACACCTTC. It encodes CASRWTGDYGYTF.

The chain links TRBV5-1 to TRBJ2-7; D remains ambiguous. The CDR3 is 14 amino acids. Germline loops: CDR1 SGHRS, CDR2 YFSETQ. V was shortened by 0 bases and J by 2 bases, with 9 bases between the two germline ends. CDR3 in DNA: TGCGCCAGCAGCTTGGTCCCCGAGACCTACGAGCAGTACTTC. Translated, it gives CASSLVPETYEQYF.

This chain joins TRBV28 and TRBJ1-1; D remains unclear. In germline, CDR1 is MDHEN, CDR2 SYDVKM. V was pared by 6 bases and J by 10 bases, with 15 bases between. The CDR3 extends over 12 amino acids. The chain's CDR3 is CASRSPDKVAFF. CDR3 nucleotides: TGTGCCAGCAGATCTCCAGACAAGGTAGCTTTCTTT.

The rearrangement links TRBV30 to TRBJ1-1; 7 bases align to TRBD1. J gave up 2 bases and V 6 bases, and 15 bases lay outside the gene matches. This CDR3 is built from 16 residues. The germline gives CDR1 GTSNPN, CDR2 SVGIG (reference sequence). The CDR3 sequence is CACNSGTDTTNTEAFF. CDR3 sequence (DNA): TGTGCCTGCAACTCCGGGACAGATACTACTAACACTGAAGCTTTCTTT.

The chain employs TRBV7-2 and TRBJ2-7, with 9 nucleotides matching TRBD2. CDR3 length: 15 residues. CDR1 and CDR2 (germline): SGHTA, FQGNSA. V dropped 3 bases and J dropped 5; count of bases not matched to a gene: 8. The CDR3 region is CASSLLAGVSNEQYF. The CDR3 region has the DNA TGTGCCAGCAGCTTGTTAGCGGGAGTCTCTAACGAGCAGTACTTC.

The V and J genes are TRBV6-2 or TRBV6-3 and TRBJ2-7, with D unclear. V was clipped by 0 bases and J by 4 bases, with 10 bases between them. CDR3 length equals 14 residues. Looked up from germline, CDR1 is MNHEY and CDR2 is SVGEGT. The CDR3 DNA follows: TGTGCCAGCAGTTACTCGAAGGCGAGGTACGAGCAGTACTTC. Encoded protein: CASSYSKARYEQYF.

The chain recombines TRBV10-1 with TRBJ2-7, with D possibly TRBD1 on 5 matching bases. The germline V gene encodes CDR1 WNHNN and CDR2 SYGVQD (reference sequence). The CDR3 extends over 13 amino acids. Trimming took 8 bases from V and 4 from J, leaving 15 bases between them. As DNA, the CDR3 is TGCGCCAGCGGTAGGGGCGACTCTTACGAGCAGTACTTC. It is translated as CASGRGDSYEQYF.

The genes are TRBV19 and TRBJ2-2, with 7 nucleotides matching TRBD1. Germline loops: CDR1 LNHDA, CDR2 SQIVND (reference sequence). Trimming at V came to 9 bases and at J to 5 bases, leaving 9 bases not matched to a gene. The CDR3 loop spans 14 amino acids. DNA for the CDR3: TGTGCCAGCGGACAGGTCGTTGTGACCGGGGAGCTGTTTTTT. It is translated as CASGQVVVTGELFF. Together with reference TRBV19 and TRBJ2-2, the CDR3 gives the full variable domain: DGGITQSPKYLFRKEGQNVTLSCEQNLNHDAMYWYRQDPGQGLRLIYYSQIVNDFQKGDIAEGYSVSREKKESFPLTVTSAQKNPTAFYLCASGQVVVTGELFFGEGSRLTVL.